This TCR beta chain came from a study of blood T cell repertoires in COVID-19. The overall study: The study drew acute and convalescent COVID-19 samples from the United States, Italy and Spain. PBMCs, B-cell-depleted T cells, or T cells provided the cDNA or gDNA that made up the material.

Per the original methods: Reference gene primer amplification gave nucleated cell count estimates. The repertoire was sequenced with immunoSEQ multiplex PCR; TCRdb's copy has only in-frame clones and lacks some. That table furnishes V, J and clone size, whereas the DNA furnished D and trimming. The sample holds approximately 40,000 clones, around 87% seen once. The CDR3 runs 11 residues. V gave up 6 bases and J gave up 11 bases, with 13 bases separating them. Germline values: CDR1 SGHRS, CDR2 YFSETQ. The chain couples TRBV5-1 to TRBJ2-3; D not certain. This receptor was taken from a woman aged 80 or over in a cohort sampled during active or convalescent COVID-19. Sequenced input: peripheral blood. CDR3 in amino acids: CASIGAVWQYF. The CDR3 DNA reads TGCGCCAGCATAGGAGCCGTGTGGCAGTATTTT.